The 14 T cell receptor beta chains in this list originate from one sample, sequenced in a study of T cells after posttransplantation cyclophosphamide. This table comes from immunoSEQ multiplex PCR, and its TCRdb copy is limited to in-frame clones, with some not included. The sample carries 11,000 to 15,000 clones, roughly four fifths recorded once. Material: memory CD4+ T cells sorted from PBMCs. The receptor set was obtained from a man between 45 and 60 years old.

This sequence joins TRBV14 and TRBJ2-3, with 9 bases that match TRBD1. This CDR3 spans 17 amino acids. Germline V lookup: CDR1 SGHDN, CDR2 FVKESK. V trimming: 5 bases; J trimming: 1 base; junction bases outside the gene matches: 10. CDR3 in DNA: TGTGCCAGCAGCGTTTACCGGGACAGGGTACGCACAGATACGCAGTATTTT. Translating it yields CASSVYRDRVRTDTQYF.

The J gene is TRBJ2-5, the V gene TRBV2, with D tentatively TRBD2 (5 bases). This CDR3 contains 12 residues. V was trimmed by 4 bases and J by 2 bases, leaving 5 bases between them. Per germline, CDR1 SNHLY and CDR2 FYNNEI. The CDR3 DNA reads TGTGCCAGCAGTGCGGGGCAAGAGACCCAGTACTTC. Residues: CASSAGQETQYF.

The chain uses TRBV18 and TRBJ1-2; tentatively, D is TRBD1 (6 bases). Germline CDR1 is KGHSH and CDR2 is LQKENI. This CDR3 is built from 14 residues. V shed 3 bases and J shed 8 bases, with 16 bases lying between them. The CDR3 is CASSPQGRVGGYTF. Written as DNA, the CDR3 is TGTGCCAGCTCACCGCAGGGGCGAGTAGGGGGCTACACCTTC.

The chain combines TRBV5-1 with TRBJ2-3; 8 nucleotides line up with TRBD2. Trimming took 1 base from V and 8 from J; bases not matched to a gene: 3. The CDR3 is 13 residues long. Germline CDR1 reads SGHRS; CDR2 reads YFSETQ. This CDR3 is CASSLSGGATQYF. In DNA form, the CDR3 reads TGCGCCAGCAGCTTGAGCGGGGGAGCTACGCAGTATTTT.

By sample share, this clone is medium-sized. This chain connects TRBV2 to TRBJ1-4; D may be TRBD1 (5 bases). CDR3 size: 13 residues. In germline, CDR1 is SNHLY, CDR2 FYNNEI. The V and J ends lost 6 bases and 4 bases respectively, with 9 bases between them. In nucleotides, the CDR3 is TGTGCCAGCAGGACAGTATTTAATGAAAAACTGTTTTTT. It specifies CASRTVFNEKLFF. Full variable domain (remainder filled in from reference TRBV2 and TRBJ1-4): EPEVTQTPSHQVTQMGQEVILRCVPISNHLYFYWYRQILGQKVEFLVSFYNNEISEKSEIFDDQFSVERPDGSNFTLKIRSTKLEDSAMYFCASRTVFNEKLFFGSGTQLSVL.

The rearrangement uses TRBV2 and TRBJ2-3, with TRBD1 as a possible D gene (5 bases). CDR1 SNHLY and CDR2 FYNNEI come from the germline V gene. This CDR3 has 13 amino acids. The CDR3 protein is CANGKAGSNTQYF. DNA of the CDR3: TGTGCGAACGGCAAGGCAGGGTCAAATACGCAGTATTTT.

V usage is TRBV11-2 and J usage is TRBJ2-5, with D unresolved. This CDR3 has 13 residues. The V and J ends lost 1 base and 5 bases respectively, with 8 bases between them. The germline gives CDR1 SGHAT, CDR2 FQNNGV. The CDR3 region has the DNA TGTGCCAGCAGCTTAGTTTCCTCGGAGACCCAGTACTTC. Translating it yields CASSLVSSETQYF.

The chain carries TRBV11-3 and TRBJ1-2; TRBD1 might be the D (6 bases). The CDR3 is 12 residues long. The ends were cut back, 3 bases at V and 8 bases at J, with 10 bases in the middle. CDR1 and CDR2 from the germline V gene are SGHNT and YENEEA. CDR3 sequence: CASSFIGGGYTF. In nucleotides, the CDR3 is TGTGCCAGCAGCTTTATAGGGGGAGGCTACACCTTC.

The chain employs TRBV27 and TRBJ1-2; tentative D call: TRBD1 (5 bases). From germline, CDR1 is MNHEY and CDR2 SMNVEV (reference sequence). The V and J ends lost 5 bases and 4 bases respectively, with 11 bases between them. The CDR3 is 13 residues long. The CDR3 bases are TGTGCCAGCAGTGATATCGGGGGCTATGGCTACACCTTC. The encoded protein is CASSDIGGYGYTF.

V is TRBV5-1 and J is TRBJ2-1, with D maybe TRBD1 (7 bases). CDR3 length: 17 residues. Per the germline V gene, CDR1 is SGHRS and CDR2 is YFSETQ. Deletions cut 4 bases from V and 7 bases from J, with 24 bases between. This CDR3 reads CASSQEGQWELSNEQFF. The CDR3 DNA reads as TGCGCCAGCAGCCAGGAGGGACAGTGGGAACTTTCTAATGAGCAGTTCTTC.

This chain joins TRBV28 and TRBJ1-2; weak D call: TRBD1 (6 bases). V dropped 6 bases and J dropped 2 bases, with 13 bases sitting between them. The length of the CDR3 is 14 residues. Per the germline V gene, CDR1 is MDHEN and CDR2 is SYDVKM. CDR3 region: CASRRVGQNYGYTF. CDR3 in DNA: TGTGCCAGCAGGCGAGTAGGACAGAACTATGGCTACACCTTC.

The rearrangement links TRBV5-4 to TRBJ2-5; TRBD1 matches 11 bases. CDR1 is SGHNT, CDR2 YYREEE, per germline (reference sequence). V lost 4 bases to trimming and J lost 6 bases; unmatched junction nucleotides: 11. The CDR3 is 16 amino acids. Written as DNA, the CDR3 is TGTGCCAGCAGCCTGGGCCTGGGACAGGGGGGGAAGACCCAGTACTTC. This translates into CASSLGLGQGGKTQYF.

The chain carries TRBV4-3 and TRBJ2-2, with 8 nucleotides matching TRBD2. Looked up from germline, CDR1 is LGHNA and CDR2 is YSLEER. The CDR3 covers 14 residues. V was clipped by 5 bases and J by 6 bases; unmatched bases: 5. The CDR3 sequence: CASSMGLVSGELFF. The CDR3 DNA sequence: TGCGCCAGCAGCATGGGACTAGTTTCCGGGGAGCTGTTTTTT.

The chain couples TRBV2 to TRBJ2-3, with TRBD2 matching over 13 bases. Germline loops: CDR1 SNHLY, CDR2 FYNNEI. The CDR3 extends over 19 amino acids. V dropped 8 bases and J dropped 1; count of bases not matched to a gene: 15. This CDR3 reads CASQYRTSGSNRRTDTQYF. The CDR3, as DNA: TGTGCCAGCCAATATCGGACTAGCGGGAGTAACCGGCGCACAGATACGCAGTATTTT.